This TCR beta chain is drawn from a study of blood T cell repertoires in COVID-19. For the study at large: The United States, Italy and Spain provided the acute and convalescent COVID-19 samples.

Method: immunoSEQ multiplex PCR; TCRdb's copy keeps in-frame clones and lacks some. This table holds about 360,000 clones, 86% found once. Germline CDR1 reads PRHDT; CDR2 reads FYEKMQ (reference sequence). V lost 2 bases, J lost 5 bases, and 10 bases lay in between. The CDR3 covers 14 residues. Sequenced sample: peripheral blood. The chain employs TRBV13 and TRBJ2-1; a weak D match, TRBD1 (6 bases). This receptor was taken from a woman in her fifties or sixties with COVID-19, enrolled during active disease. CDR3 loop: CASSLKDSHNEQFF. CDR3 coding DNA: TGTGCCAGCAGCTTAAAGGACAGCCACAATGAGCAGTTCTTC.